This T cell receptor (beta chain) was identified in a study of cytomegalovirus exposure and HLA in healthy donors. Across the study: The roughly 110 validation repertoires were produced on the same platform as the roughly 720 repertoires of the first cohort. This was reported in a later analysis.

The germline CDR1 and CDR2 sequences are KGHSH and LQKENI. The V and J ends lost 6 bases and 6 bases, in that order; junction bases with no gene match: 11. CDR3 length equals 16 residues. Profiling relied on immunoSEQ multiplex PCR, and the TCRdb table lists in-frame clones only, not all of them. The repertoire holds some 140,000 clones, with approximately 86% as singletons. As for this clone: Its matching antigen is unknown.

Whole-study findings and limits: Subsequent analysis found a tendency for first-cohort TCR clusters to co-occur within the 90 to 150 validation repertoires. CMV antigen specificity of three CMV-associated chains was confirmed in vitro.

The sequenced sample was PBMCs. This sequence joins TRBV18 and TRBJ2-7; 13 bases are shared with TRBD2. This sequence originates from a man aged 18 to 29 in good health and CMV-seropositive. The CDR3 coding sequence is TGTGCCAGCTCCAAGGGACTAGCGGGAACGGATCCCGAGCAGTACTTC. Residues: CASSKGLAGTDPEQYF.